This TCR beta chain was profiled in a study of T cell changes during pregnancy in multiple sclerosis. V was trimmed by 2 bases and J by 2 bases, leaving 13 bases between them. The CDR3 totals 15 residues. The repertoire was sequenced with immunoSEQ multiplex PCR; TCRdb's copy has only in-frame clones and lacks some. The sample yields 75,000 to 80,000 clones, about 93% seen once. The rearrangement joins TRBV5-3 to TRBJ1-2; possibly TRBD1 for D (5 bases). TRBV5-3 is an open reading frame, and its role is uncertain. This TCR was sampled from a female donor in good health, enrolled as a control in a pregnancy study. The sample here was peripheral blood, taken in the second trimester of pregnancy. DNA of the CDR3: TGTGCCAGAAGCTTCACAGACAGCTTCAACTATGGCTACACCTTC. Translating gives CARSFTDSFNYGYTF.